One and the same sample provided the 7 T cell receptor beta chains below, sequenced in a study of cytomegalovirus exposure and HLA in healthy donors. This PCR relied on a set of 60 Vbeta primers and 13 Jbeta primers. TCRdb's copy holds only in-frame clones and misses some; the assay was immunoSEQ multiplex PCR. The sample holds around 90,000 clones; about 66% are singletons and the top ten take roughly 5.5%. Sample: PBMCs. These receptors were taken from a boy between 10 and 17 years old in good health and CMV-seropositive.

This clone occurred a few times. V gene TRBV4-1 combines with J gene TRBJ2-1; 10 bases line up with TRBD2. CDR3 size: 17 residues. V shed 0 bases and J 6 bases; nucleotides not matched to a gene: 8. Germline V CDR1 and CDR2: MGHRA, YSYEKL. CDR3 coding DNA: TGCGCCAGCAGCCAAGAAGGATCCAGCGGGGGGGCCAATGAGCAGTTCTTC. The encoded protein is CASSQEGSSGGANEQFF.

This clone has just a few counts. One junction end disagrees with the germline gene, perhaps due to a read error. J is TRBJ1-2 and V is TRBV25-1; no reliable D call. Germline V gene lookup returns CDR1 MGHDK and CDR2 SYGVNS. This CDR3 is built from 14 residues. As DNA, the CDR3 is TGTGCCAGCAGTGAATCGGGCCGTGAGGGAGGCTACCCCTTC. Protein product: CASSESGREGGYPF.

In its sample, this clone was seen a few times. The CDR3 region is CASSISGSSYEQYF. CDR3 sequence (DNA): TGTGCCAGTAGTATAAGCGGTAGCTCCTACGAGCAGTACTTC. The chain couples TRBV19 to TRBJ2-7; a possible D gene is TRBD2 (5 bases). V was clipped by 2 bases and J by 0 bases, with 8 bases between them. The CDR3 length is 14 residues. The germline V gene encodes CDR1 LNHDA and CDR2 SQIVND (reference sequence). The full variable domain, in which reference TRBV19 and TRBJ2-7 provide the parts outside the CDR3, is DGGITQSPKYLFRKEGQNVTLSCEQNLNHDAMYWYRQDPGQGLRLIYYSQIVNDFQKGDIAEGYSVSREKKESFPLTVTSAQKNPTAFYLCASSISGSSYEQYFGPGTRLTVT.

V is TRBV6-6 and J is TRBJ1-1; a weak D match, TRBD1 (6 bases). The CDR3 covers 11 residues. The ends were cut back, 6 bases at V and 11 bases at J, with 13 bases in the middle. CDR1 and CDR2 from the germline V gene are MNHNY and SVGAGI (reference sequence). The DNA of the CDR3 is TGTGCCAGCAGCAACCAGGGGAACGCTTTCTTT. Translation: CASSNQGNAFF.

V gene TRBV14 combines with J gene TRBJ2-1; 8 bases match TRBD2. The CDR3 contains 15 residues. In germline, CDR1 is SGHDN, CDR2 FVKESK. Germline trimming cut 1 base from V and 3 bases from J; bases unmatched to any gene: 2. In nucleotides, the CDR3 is TGTGCCAGCAGCCAAGCCGGGACTAGCTACAATGAGCAGTTCTTC. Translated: CASSQAGTSYNEQFF.

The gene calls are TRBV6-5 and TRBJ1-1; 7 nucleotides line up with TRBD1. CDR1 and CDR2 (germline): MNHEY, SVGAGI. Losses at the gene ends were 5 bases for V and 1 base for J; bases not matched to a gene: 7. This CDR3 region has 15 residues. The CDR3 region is CASSRGTEQNTEAFF. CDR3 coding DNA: TGTGCCAGCAGTCGAGGGACAGAACAGAACACTGAAGCTTTCTTT.

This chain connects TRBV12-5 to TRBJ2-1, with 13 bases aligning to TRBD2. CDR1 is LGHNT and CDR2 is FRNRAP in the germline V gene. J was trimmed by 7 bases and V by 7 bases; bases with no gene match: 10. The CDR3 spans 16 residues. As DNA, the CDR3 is TGTGCTAGTGAAGGTCCGGGACTAGCGGGATCGAATGAGCAGTTCTTC. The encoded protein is CASEGPGLAGSNEQFF.